The source of this TCR beta chain is a study of T cells in Graves' hyperthyroidism and ophthalmopathy (dated by TCRdb to the late 2010s). Background for the entire study: Peripheral blood samples were taken at the time of initial diagnosis, prior to any treatment. A discovery cohort of roughly 96 patients, 43 with Graves' ophthalmopathy and 55 to 65 with stable Graves' hyperthyroidism, was used to find distinguishing TCR V-J signatures. An independent validation cohort of around 19 hyperthyroidism patients and 17 patients who later progressed to ophthalmopathy tested prospective prediction of ophthalmopathy. The approximately 95 discovery patients were divided at random into training and test sets in a 7:3 ratio. In addition, the study compared T-cell repertoires in thyroid tissue and in blood from five or six Graves' hyperthyroidism patients. Once sampling was done, hyperthyroidism patients were given methimazole at a starting dose of 30 mg daily, whereas ophthalmopathy patients were given high-dose intravenous methylprednisolone. TCR Vbeta CDR3 sequencing of 135 peripheral blood samples (around 45 ophthalmopathy, roughly 74 hyperthyroidism and approximately 17 progressor patients) is reported in the paper.

Looking up the germline V gene (reference sequence) yields CDR1 DFQATT and CDR2 SNEGSKA. There are 13 amino acids in the CDR3, from cysteine to phenylalanine inclusive. Only the CDR3 portion is preserved as DNA: 39 bases, with reading frame beginning at the first base. The junction shows trimming of 0 bases on V and 10 bases on J, plus 15 bases between the germline ends. At least ten counts were recorded for this clonotype. No cognate antigen has been identified for it. There are no base qualities to consult, and no much larger clone falls within one base. Overall study results and their limits: In cross-validation, a model built on a 13 V-J signature told ophthalmopathy apart from stable hyperthyroidism with 85% to 90% sensitivity and around 83% specificity, and in testing the same model reached 80%/75%. Sample size was not statistically predetermined, and blinding of investigators to group allocation was not performed. In validation, the model predicted progression to ophthalmopathy with 65% to 71% sensitivity and 72% to 75% specificity, a median of 6.5 months before onset. Blood samples also contained most of the expanded thyroid clonotypes (frequency above 0.001), which suggests that blood repertoires may reflect thyroid immune responses.

TCR beta CDR3 regions were amplified from RNA transcripts. The TCR CDR3 was subjected to a first round of RT-PCR using the HTBI primer set and the Qiagen OneStep RT-PCR kit. Libraries were constructed in a second round of multiplex PCR, after which size selection and purification were carried out. Paired-end sequencing of the libraries was performed with 100 bp reads on an Illumina HiSeq2000. Regarding the original processing steps: SOAPnuke was used to process the raw data, removing reads that contained adapters or uncalled bases, had a mean Phred below 15, or lacked an exact match to the constant primer or identifier. COPE v1.2.5 was used to merge the high-quality paired reads, and each unique nucleotide sequence was defined as a clonotype. Clonotypes were aligned to IMGT TRBV, TRBD and TRBJ reference segments using MiTCR v1.1. Only V-J combinations with frequency above 0.0001, covering 99% to 99.2% of repertoires, were analysed. The TCS score was defined as F50 (clonal expansion) divided by E x V (chaos), with BLOSUM62-based TCRdist calculated between CDR3 peptides within each V-J. Welch's t-statistics and random forest reduced some 510 V-J features to 13, which were used in a naive Bayes classifier (R e1071). TCRdb ran its own pipeline on the public reads, namely fastp trimming at Q25 and MiXCR clone calling, and kept in-frame beta chains. When rows share a CDR3 protein, they turn into one entry using the most common DNA and genes. Here the V and J calls rest on TCRdb's processing, not on the authors' analysis. A total of about 560,000 distinct CDR3 sequences appear in this sample, about 15% of them only once. About 14% of the sample goes to the ten largest clones.

Stable Graves' hyperthyroidism was defined as no progression to ophthalmopathy during 18 months of follow-up. Hyperthyroidism patients were newly diagnosed, had a disease duration of under 2 months, and were aged 18 to 65 years. Patients with uncontrolled infections, other autoimmune diseases, pregnancy or lactation were excluded. Diagnoses were established on the basis of clinical symptoms, serum thyroxine and TRAb, thyroid ultrasound, and orbital computed tomography. PBMCs were separated from approximately 9.9 ml of fresh peripheral blood using Ficoll-Paque density gradient centrifugation. Total RNA was extracted using Trizol reagent, and RNA quality was assessed on an Agilent 2100 Bioanalyzer.

The sequenced sample was blood. The chain was built from TRBV20-1 and TRBJ1-2, with the D segment identity uncertain. The source is a woman aged 40 to 49 with Graves' hyperthyroidism. The DNA sequence is as follows: TGCAGTGCTAGAGATGGTCGCGGTCTGGACTACACCTTC. Translated, it reads CSARDGRGLDYTF.